This T cell receptor (beta chain) was found in a study of shared clonotypes between healthy human individuals. General study points: Investigators collected only blood, and repertoires in tissues likely differ.

The CDR3 consists of 15 residues. Germline V gives CDR1 ENHRY, CDR2 SYGVKD. V lost 6 bases to trimming and J lost 1 base; unmatched junction nucleotides: 8. About this clone: Its antigen remains unidentified.

Clones were read by immunoSEQ multiplex PCR, and TCRdb kept only the in-frame ones, dropping some. The profile shows fewer than 850,000 clones, about 90% of them singletons. Sequenced sample: memory CD8+ T cells from PBMCs. The subset here: CD45RO+ cells pooled with CCR7-negative TemRA cells. This TCR derives from a man aged 18-30 years in good health. Some clones in this sample may be carry-over from other donors' samples. This chain uses TRBV10-3 with TRBJ2-7; 8 bases match TRBD1. The CDR3 DNA reads as TGTGCCATCAGCGACCGGGACAGGAAATCCTACGAGCAGTACTTC. Protein product: CAISDRDRKSYEQYF.